The next 5 T cell receptor beta chains were all read from a single sample in a study of T cell responses to AZD1222 COVID-19 vaccine. The method was immunoSEQ multiplex PCR; TCRdb's version includes in-frame clones alone and lacks a portion of them. The sample has 60,000 to 85,000 clones; more than 75% are singletons. The input for sequencing was peripheral blood, taken 28 days after the second AZD1222 dose. These receptors came from an adult who received the AZD1222 COVID-19 vaccine.

This chain uses TRBV28 with TRBJ2-5; D tentatively reads TRBD1 or TRBD2 (5 bases each). The CDR3 runs 16 residues. V was shortened by 4 bases and J by 2 bases, with 17 bases between the two germline ends. Germline V gene sequence: CDR1 MDHEN, CDR2 SYDVKM. As DNA, the CDR3 is TGTGCCAGCAGTTCTAGGCCCGGGACCAAGCAAGAGACCCAGTACTTC. Its protein is CASSSRPGTKQETQYF. Full variable domain (missing parts from reference TRBV28 and TRBJ2-5): DVKVTQSSRYLVKRTGEKVFLECVQDMDHENMFWYRQDPGLGLRLIYFSYDVKMKEKGDIPEGYSVSREKKERFSLILESASTNQTSMYLCASSSRPGTKQETQYFGPGTRLLVL.

The genes are TRBV25-1 and TRBJ1-5, with a tentative D call TRBD1 (6 bases). CDR3 length: 14 residues. Trimming removed 6 bases from V and 5 bases from J, with 14 bases in between. Germline V gene data show CDR1 as MGHDK and CDR2 as SYGVNS. The CDR3 reads CASSQDSDYQPQHF. The CDR3 DNA reads TGTGCCAGCAGCCAGGACAGTGACTATCAGCCCCAGCATTTT.

CDR3 sequence reads: CAWSTSAGSSPLHF. CDR3 in DNA: TGTGCCTGGAGTACCTCCGCAGGGAGTTCACCCCTCCACTTT. V and J are TRBV30 and TRBJ1-6; TRBD1 might be the D (5 bases). The CDR3 sequence is 14 residues long. Germline V gene data show CDR1 as GTSNPN and CDR2 as SVGIG (reference sequence). Trimming removed 2 bases at V and 9 bases at J, with 14 bases between.

The V call is TRBV7-9, the J call TRBJ2-1; 10 bases fit TRBD2. This CDR3 contains 13 residues. V lost 6 bases, J lost 9 bases, and 5 bases stayed unmatched. Germline loops: CDR1 SEHNR, CDR2 FQNEAQ (reference sequence). CDR3 nucleotide sequence: TGTGCCAGCAGGCTAGCGGGGGTTAGTGAGCAGTTCTTC. Protein product: CASRLAGVSEQFF.

The chain recombines TRBV27 with TRBJ2-3, with a tentative D call TRBD2 (7 bases). The CDR3 runs to 14 residues. Germline V gene data show CDR1 as MNHEY and CDR2 as SMNVEV (reference sequence). V was pared by 7 bases and J by 5 bases, with 16 bases between. The CDR3 spells CASTSRGAGDTQYF. The CDR3 region has the DNA TGTGCCAGCACTTCCCGGGGGGCGGGAGATACGCAGTATTTT.